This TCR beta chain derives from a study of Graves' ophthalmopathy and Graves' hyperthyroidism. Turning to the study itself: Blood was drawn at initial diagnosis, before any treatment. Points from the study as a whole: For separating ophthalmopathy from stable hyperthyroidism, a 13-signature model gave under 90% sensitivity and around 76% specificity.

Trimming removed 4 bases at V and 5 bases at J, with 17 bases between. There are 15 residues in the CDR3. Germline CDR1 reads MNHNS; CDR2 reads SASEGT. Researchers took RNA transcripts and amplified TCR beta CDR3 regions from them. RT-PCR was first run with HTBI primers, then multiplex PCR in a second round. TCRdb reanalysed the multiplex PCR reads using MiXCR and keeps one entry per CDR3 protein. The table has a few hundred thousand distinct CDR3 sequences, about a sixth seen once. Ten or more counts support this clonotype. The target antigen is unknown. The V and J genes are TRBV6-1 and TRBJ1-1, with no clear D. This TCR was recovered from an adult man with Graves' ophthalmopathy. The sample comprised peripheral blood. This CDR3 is CASSGVVRGGTEAFF. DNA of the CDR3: TGTGCCAGCAGTGGGGTAGTGCGGGGTGGAACTGAAGCTTTCTTT.